The subject of this entry is one T cell receptor beta chain. Its antigen is as yet unknown. These data originate in a study of T cells in localized non-small cell lung cancer. General study points: Uninvolved nearby lung showed the greatest T cell clonality, exceeding that found in tumor. Among blood samples, higher T cell density accompanied longer overall survival. The tumor had only one region sequenced, so heterogeneity remains possible.

Sequencing used immunoSEQ multiplex PCR; TCRdb keeps in-frame clones, though not all of them. Of tens of thousands of clones in the sample, 75% to 85% were seen once. Trimming cost V 4 bases and J 1 base, with 10 bases left between them. CDR1 and CDR2 from the germline V gene are SEHNR and FQNEAQ (reference sequence). The CDR3 spans 14 residues. This TCR came from a female donor over 55 with stage I lung adenocarcinoma. The sequenced sample was peripheral blood, obtained before any cancer treatment. The chain combines TRBV7-9 with TRBJ1-1; TRBD1 might be the D (5 bases). CDR3 coding DNA: TGTGCCAGCAGCTCCCGGGGCGAGAACACTGAAGCTTTCTTT. Its translation: CASSSRGENTEAFF. The full variable domain, completed using reference TRBV7-9 and TRBJ1-1, is DTGVSQNPRHKITKRGQNVTFRCDPISEHNRLYWYRQTLGQGPEFLTYFQNEAQLEKSRLLSDRFSAERPKGSFSTLEIQRTEQGDSAMYLCASSSRGENTEAFFGQGTRLTVV.